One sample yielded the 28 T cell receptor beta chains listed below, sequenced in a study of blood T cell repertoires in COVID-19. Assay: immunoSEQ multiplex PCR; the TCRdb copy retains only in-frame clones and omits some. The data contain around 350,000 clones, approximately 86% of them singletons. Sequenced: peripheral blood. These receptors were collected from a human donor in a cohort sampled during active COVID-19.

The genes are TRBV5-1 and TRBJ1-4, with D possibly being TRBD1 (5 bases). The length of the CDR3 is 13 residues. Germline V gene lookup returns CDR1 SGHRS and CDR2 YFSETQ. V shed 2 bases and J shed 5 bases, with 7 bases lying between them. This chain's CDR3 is CASSFGGNEKLFF. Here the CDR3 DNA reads TGCGCCAGCAGCTTCGGGGGGAATGAAAAACTGTTTTTT.

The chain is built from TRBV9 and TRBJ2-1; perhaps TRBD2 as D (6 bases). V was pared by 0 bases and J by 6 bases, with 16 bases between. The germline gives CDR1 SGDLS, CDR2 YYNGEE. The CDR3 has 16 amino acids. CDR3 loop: CASSVVLWGEVNEQFF. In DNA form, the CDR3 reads TGTGCCAGCAGCGTAGTGCTATGGGGGGAGGTCAATGAGCAGTTCTTC. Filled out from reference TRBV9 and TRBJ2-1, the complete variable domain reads DSGVTQTPKHLITATGQRVTLRCSPRSGDLSVYWYQQSLDQGLQFLIQYYNGEERAKGNILERFSAQQFPDLHSELNLSSLELGDSALYFCASSVVLWGEVNEQFFGPGTRLTVL.

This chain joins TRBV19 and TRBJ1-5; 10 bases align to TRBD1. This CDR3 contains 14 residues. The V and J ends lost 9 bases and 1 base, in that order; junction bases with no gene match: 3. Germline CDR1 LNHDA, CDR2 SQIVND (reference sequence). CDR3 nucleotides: TGTGCCAGCAGGACAGGGGGAAGCAATCAGCCCCAGCATTTT. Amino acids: CASRTGGSNQPQHF.

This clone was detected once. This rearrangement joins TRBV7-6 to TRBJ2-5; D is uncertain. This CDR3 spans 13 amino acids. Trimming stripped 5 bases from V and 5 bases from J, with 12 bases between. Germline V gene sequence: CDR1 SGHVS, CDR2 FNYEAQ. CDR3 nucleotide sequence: TGTGCCAGCAGCCCGTCCAGTCAGGAGACCCAGTACTTC. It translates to CASSPSSQETQYF.

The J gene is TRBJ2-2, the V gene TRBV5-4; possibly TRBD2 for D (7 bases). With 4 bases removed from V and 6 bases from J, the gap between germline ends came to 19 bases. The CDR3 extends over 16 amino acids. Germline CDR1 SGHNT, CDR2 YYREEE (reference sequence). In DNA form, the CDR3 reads TGTGCCAGCAGCGTAAACCGGGGGGCCGAATCCGGGGAGCTGTTTTTT. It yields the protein CASSVNRGAESGELFF.

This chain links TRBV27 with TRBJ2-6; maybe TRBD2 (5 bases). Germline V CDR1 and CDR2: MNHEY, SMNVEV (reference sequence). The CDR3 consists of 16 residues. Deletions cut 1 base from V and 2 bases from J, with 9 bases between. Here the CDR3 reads CASSLLDSPGANVLTF. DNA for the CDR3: TGTGCCAGCAGTTTATTGGACTCCCCTGGGGCCAACGTCCTGACTTTC.

CDR3 residues: CASSSPTGSGANVLTF. The CDR3 nucleotides read TGCGCCAGCAGCTCACCCACGGGCTCTGGGGCCAACGTCCTGACTTTC. The V call is TRBV5-1, the J call TRBJ2-6; D is uncertain. From germline, CDR1 is SGHRS and CDR2 YFSETQ. V lost 3 bases, J lost 0 bases, and 10 bases lay in between. The CDR3 extends over 16 amino acids.

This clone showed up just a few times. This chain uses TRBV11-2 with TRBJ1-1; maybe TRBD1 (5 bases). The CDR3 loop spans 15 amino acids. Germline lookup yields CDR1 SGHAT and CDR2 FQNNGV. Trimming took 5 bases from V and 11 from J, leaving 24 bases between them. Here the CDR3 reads CASSPLGDNRRTAFF. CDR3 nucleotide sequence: TGTGCCAGCAGCCCCTTGGGCGACAACAGGCGAACGGCTTTCTTT.

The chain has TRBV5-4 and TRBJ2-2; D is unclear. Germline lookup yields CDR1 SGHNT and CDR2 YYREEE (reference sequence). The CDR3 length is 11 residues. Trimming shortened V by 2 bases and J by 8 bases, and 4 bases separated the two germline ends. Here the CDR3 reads CASSFRGELFF. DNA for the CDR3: TGTGCCAGCAGCTTCCGGGGGGAGCTGTTTTTT.

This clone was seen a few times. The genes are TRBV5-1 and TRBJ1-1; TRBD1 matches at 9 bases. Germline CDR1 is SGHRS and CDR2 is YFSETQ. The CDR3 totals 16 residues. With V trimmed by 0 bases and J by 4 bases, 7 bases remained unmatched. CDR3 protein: CASSLGDRAPVTEAFF. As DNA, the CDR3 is TGCGCCAGCAGCTTGGGGGACAGGGCCCCGGTCACTGAAGCTTTCTTT.

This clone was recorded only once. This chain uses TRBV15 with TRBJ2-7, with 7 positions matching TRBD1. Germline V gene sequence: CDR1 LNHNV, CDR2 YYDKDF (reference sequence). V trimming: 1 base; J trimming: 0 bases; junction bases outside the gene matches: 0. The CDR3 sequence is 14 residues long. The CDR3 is CATSRGQGSYEQYF. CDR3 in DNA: TGTGCCACCAGCAGAGGACAGGGCTCCTACGAGCAGTACTTC.

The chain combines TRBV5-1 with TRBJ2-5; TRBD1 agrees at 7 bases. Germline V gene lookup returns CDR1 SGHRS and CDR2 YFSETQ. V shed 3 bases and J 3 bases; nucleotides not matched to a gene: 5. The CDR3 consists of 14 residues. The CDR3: CASSSGTVKETQYF. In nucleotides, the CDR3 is TGCGCCAGCAGCTCCGGGACAGTAAAAGAGACCCAGTACTTC.

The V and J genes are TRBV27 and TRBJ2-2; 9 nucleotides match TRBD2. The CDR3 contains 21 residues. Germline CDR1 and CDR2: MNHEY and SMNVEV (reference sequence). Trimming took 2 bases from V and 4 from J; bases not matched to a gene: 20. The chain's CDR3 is CASSLRSTAGGITVVTGELFF. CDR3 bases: TGTGCCAGCAGTTTACGTTCGACAGCGGGGGGAATAACGGTGGTCACCGGGGAGCTGTTTTTT.

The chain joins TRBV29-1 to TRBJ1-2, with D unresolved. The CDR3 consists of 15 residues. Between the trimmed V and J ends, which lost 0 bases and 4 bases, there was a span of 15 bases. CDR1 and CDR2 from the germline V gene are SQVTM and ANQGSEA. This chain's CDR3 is CSVEDPLPLVYGYTF. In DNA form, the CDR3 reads TGCAGCGTTGAAGACCCCCTTCCACTAGTCTATGGCTACACCTTC.

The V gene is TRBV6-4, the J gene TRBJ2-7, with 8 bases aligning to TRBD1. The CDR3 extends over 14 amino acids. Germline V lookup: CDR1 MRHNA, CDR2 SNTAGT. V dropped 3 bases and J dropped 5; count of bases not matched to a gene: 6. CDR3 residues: CASSEGTGSHEQYF. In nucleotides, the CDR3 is TGTGCCAGCAGTGAAGGGACAGGTTCCCACGAGCAGTACTTC.

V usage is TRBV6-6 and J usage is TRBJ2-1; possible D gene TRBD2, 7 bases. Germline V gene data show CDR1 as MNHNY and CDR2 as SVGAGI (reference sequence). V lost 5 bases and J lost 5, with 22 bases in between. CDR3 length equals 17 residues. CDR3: CASSPPRGAGVNNEQFF. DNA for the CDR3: TGTGCCAGCAGTCCCCCCCGGGGGGCGGGAGTAAACAATGAGCAGTTCTTC.

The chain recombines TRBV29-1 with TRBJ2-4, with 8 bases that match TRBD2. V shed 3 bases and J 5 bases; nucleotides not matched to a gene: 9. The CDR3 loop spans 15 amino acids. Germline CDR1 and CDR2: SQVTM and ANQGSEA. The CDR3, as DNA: TGCAGCGTTGAGCTTTCGGGAGGGGGAGAAAACATTCAGTACTTC. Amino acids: CSVELSGGGENIQYF.

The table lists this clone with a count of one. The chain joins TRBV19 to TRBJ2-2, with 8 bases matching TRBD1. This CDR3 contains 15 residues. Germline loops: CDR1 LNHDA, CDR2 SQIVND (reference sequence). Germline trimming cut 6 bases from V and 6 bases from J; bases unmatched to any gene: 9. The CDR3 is CASRGQAKVAGELFF. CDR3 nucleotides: TGTGCCAGTAGGGGACAGGCAAAGGTCGCCGGGGAGCTGTTTTTT.

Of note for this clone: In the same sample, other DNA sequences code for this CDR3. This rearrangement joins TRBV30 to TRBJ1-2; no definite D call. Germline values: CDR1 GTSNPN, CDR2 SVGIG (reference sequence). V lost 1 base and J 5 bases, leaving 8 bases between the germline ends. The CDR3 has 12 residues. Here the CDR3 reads CAWSGSGYGYTF. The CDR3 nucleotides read TGTGCCTGGAGTGGGTCGGGGTATGGCTACACCTTC.

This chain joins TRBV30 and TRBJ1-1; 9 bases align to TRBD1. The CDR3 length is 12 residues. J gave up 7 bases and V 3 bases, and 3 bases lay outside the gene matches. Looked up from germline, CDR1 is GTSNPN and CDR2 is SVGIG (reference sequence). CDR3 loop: CAWRAGQGEAFF. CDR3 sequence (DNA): TGTGCCTGGAGAGCGGGACAGGGTGAAGCTTTCTTT.

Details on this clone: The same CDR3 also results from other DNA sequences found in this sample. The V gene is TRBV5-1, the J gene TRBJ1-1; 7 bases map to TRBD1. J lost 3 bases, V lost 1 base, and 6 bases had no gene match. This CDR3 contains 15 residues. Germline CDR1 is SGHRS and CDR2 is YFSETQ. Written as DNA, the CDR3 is TGCGCCAGCAGCTTGCGACAGGGTCGGGACACTGAAGCTTTCTTT. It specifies CASSLRQGRDTEAFF.

The CDR3 region is CASSEERVGSGEFF. For the CDR3, the DNA is TGTGCCAGCAGTGAAGAACGGGTGGGGAGCGGAGAGTTCTTC. V and J are TRBV25-1 and TRBJ2-1; possibly TRBD2 for D (5 bases). CDR3 size: 14 residues. Germline values: CDR1 MGHDK, CDR2 SYGVNS. With 2 bases removed from V and 14 bases from J, the gap between germline ends came to 19 bases.

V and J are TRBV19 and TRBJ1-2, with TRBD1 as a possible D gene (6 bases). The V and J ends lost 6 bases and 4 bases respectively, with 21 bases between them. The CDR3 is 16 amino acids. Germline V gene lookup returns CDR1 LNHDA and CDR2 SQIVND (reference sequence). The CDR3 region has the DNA TGTGCCAGTAGCCCACCCACAGGGTTGTTACGCTATGGCTACACCTTC. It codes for CASSPPTGLLRYGYTF. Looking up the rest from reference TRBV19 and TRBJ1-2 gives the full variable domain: DGGITQSPKYLFRKEGQNVTLSCEQNLNHDAMYWYRQDPGQGLRLIYYSQIVNDFQKGDIAEGYSVSREKKESFPLTVTSAQKNPTAFYLCASSPPTGLLRYGYTFGSGTRLTVV.

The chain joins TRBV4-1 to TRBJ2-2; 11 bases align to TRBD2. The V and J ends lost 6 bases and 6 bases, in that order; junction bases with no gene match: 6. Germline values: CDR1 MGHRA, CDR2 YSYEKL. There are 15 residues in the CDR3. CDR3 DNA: TGCGCCAGCAGTCTCCATAGCGGGAGGGCCGGGGAGCTGTTTTTT. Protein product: CASSLHSGRAGELFF.

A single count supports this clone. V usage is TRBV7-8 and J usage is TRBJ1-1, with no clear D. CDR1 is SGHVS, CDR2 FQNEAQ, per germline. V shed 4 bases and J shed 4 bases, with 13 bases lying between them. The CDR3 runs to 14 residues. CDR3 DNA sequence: TGTGCCAGCAGCTCGGTTTTGGGAGGCACTGAAGCTTTCTTT. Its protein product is CASSSVLGGTEAFF.

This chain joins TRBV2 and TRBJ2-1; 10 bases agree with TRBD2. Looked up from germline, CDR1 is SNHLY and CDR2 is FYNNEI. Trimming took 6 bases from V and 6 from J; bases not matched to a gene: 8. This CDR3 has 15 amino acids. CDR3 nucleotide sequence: TGTGCCAGCAGCCCAGGACTAGCGGAAGGCAATGAGCAGTTCTTC. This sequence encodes CASSPGLAEGNEQFF. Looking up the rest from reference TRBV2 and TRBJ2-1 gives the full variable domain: EPEVTQTPSHQVTQMGQEVILRCVPISNHLYFYWYRQILGQKVEFLVSFYNNEISEKSEIFDDQFSVERPDGSNFTLKIRSTKLEDSAMYFCASSPGLAEGNEQFFGPGTRLTVL.

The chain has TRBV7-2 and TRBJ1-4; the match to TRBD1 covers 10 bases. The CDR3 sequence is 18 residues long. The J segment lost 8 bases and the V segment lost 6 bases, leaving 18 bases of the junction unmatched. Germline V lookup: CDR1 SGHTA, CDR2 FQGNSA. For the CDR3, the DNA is TGTGCCAGCAGGAGGATGGGACAGGGGATGATTATGGGGGAAAAACTGTTTTTT. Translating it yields CASRRMGQGMIMGEKLFF.

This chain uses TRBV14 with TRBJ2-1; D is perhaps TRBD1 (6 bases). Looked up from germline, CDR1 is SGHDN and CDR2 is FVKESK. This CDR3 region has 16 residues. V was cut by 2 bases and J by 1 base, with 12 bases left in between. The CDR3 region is CASSQNRVGSYNEQFF. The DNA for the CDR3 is TGTGCCAGCAGCCAAAACAGGGTTGGTTCCTACAATGAGCAGTTCTTC.